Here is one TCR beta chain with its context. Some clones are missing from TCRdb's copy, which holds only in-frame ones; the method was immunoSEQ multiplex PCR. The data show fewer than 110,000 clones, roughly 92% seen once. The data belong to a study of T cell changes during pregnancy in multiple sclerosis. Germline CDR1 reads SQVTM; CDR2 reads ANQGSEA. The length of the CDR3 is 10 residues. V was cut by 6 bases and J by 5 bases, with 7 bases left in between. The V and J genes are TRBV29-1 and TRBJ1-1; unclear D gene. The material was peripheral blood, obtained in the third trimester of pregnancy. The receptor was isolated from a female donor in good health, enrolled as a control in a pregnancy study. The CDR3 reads CSVWRTEAFF. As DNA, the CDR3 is TGCAGCGTATGGAGGACTGAAGCTTTCTTT.